The source of this TCR beta chain is a study of cytomegalovirus exposure and HLA in healthy donors. The PCR ran on 60 Vbeta and 13 Jbeta primers. In the study's own analysis: Tens of millions of unique TCR beta chains, roughly 11 million shared, were counted in a later analysis. TCRdb's table, derived via immunoSEQ multiplex PCR, lists solely in-frame clones and lacks some. V, J and clone size derive from that table, while D and trimming were established from the DNA sequence. The top ten hold 1.7% of the sample, which has 250,000 or so clones, roughly 91% seen once. Regarding this clone: Its antigen is as yet unknown.

V was pared by 8 bases and J by 1 base, with 17 bases between. The CDR3 is 15 amino acids. Germline V gene data show CDR1 as ENHRY and CDR2 as SYGVKD. Study-level findings and limits: Previously analyzed data showed that most TCR beta V segments were productive at a frequency of about 87% or about 30%. TCR beta V- and J-gene trimming, according to a later analysis, was linked to a missense DCLRE1C variant. It is likely that the observed cluster of highly shared sequence variants was a sequencing artifact.

The receptor's source is a girl aged 2 to 9 in good health and CMV-seronegative. Sequencing input: PBMCs. The chain employs TRBV10-3 and TRBJ2-5; possible D gene TRBD1, 6 bases. The CDR3 DNA sequence: TGTGCCATCGCGGACCTAGGGGACATCCAAGAGACCCAGTACTTC. Translated, it gives CAIADLGDIQETQYF.